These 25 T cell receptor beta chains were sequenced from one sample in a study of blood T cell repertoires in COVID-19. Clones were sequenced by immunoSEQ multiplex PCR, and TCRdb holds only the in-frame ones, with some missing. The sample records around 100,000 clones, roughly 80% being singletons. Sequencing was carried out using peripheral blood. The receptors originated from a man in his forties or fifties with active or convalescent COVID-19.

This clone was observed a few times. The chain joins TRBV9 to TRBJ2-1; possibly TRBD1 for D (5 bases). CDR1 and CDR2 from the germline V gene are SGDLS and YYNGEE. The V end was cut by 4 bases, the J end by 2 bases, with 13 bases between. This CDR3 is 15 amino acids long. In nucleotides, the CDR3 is TGTGCCAGCAGCTCCAGAGTGGGGCCCTACAATGAGCAGTTCTTC. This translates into CASSSRVGPYNEQFF.

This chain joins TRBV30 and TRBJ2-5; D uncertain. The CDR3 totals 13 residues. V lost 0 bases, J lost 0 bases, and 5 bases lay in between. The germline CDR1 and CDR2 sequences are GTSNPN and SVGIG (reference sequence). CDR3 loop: CAWSVSDQETQYF. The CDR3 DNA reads TGTGCCTGGAGTGTATCCGACCAAGAGACCCAGTACTTC.

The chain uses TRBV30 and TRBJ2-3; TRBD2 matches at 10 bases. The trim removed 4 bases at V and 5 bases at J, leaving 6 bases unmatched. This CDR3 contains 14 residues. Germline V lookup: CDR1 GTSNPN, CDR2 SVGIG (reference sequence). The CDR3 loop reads CAWTASGRGDTQYF. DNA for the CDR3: TGTGCCTGGACCGCTAGCGGGAGAGGAGATACGCAGTATTTT. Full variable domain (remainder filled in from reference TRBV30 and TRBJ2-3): SQTIHQWPATLVQPVGSPLSLECTVEGTSNPNLYWYRQAAGRGLQLLFYSVGIGQISSEVPQNLSASRPQDRQFILSSKKLLLSDSGFYLCAWTASGRGDTQYFGPGTRLTVL.

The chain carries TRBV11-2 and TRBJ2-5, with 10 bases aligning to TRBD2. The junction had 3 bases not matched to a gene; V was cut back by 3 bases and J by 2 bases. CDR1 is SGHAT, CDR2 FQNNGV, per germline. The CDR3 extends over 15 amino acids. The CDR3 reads CASSFLAGEQETQYF. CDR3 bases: TGTGCCAGCAGCTTCCTAGCGGGAGAACAAGAGACCCAGTACTTC.

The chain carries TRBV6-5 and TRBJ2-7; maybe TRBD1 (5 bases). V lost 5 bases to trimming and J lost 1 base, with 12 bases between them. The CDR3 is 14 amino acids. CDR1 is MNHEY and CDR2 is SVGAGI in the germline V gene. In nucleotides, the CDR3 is TGTGCCAGCAGTCGACAGTATTCATCCTACGAGCAGTACTTC. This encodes CASSRQYSSYEQYF.

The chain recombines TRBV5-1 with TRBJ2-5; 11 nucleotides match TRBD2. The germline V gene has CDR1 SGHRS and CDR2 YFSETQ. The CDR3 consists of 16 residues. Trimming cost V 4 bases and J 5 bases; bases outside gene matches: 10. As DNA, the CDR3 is TGCGCCAGCAGCCCTGGGACTAGCGGCCGCTCGGAGACCCAGTACTTC. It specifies CASSPGTSGRSETQYF.

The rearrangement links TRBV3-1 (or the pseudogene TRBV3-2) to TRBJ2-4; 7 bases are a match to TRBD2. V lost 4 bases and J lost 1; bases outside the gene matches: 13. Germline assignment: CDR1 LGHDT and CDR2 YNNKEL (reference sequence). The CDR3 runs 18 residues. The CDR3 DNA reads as TGTGCCAGCAGCCCAGGGAGGGACTCTGGCCGGGCCAAAAACATTCAGTACTTC. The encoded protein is CASSPGRDSGRAKNIQYF.

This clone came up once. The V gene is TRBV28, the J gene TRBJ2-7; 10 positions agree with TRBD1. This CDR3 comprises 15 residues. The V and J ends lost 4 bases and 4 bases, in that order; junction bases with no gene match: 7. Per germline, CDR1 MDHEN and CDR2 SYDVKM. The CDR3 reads CASSSPGQGKYEQYF. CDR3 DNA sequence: TGTGCCAGCAGTTCCCCGGGACAGGGGAAATACGAGCAGTACTTC.

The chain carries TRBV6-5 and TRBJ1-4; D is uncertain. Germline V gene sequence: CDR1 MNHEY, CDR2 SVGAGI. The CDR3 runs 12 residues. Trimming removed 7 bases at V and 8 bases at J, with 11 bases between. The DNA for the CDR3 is TGTGCCAGCAACGAGGGATACGAAAAACTGTTTTTT. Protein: CASNEGYEKLFF.

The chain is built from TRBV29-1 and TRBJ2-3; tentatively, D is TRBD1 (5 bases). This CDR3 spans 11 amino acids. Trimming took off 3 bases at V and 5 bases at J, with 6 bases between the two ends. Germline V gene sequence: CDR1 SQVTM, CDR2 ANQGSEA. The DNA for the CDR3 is TGCAGCGTTGAGCAGGGAGATACGCAGTATTTT. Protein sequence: CSVEQGDTQYF.

CDR3 in DNA: TGTGCCAGCAGCTTAGCGGGGACTGGAAAGTCCGCGCAGTATTTT. Amino acids: CASSLAGTGKSAQYF. This chain uses TRBV7-8 with TRBJ2-3; D is possibly TRBD2 (6 bases). CDR3 size: 15 residues. Deletions cut 0 bases from V and 10 bases from J, with 17 bases between. The germline V gene has CDR1 SGHVS and CDR2 FQNEAQ.

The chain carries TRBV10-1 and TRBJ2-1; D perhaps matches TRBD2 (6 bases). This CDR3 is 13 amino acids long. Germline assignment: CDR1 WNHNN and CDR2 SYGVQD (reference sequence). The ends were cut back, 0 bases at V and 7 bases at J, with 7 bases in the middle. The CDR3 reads CASSESAGNEQFF. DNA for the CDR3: TGCGCCAGCAGTGAGTCGGCGGGGAATGAGCAGTTCTTC.

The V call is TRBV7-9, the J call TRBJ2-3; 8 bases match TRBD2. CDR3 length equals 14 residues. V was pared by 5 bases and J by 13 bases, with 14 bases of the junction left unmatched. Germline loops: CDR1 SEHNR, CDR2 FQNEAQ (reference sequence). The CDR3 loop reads CASSPGGRPPIEYF. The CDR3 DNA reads TGTGCCAGCAGCCCGGGGGGGCGCCCCCCCATTGAGTATTTT.

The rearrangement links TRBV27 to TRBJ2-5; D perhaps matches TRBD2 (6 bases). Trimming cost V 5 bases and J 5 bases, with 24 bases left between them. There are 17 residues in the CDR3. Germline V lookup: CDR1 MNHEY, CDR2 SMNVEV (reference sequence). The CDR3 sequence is CASSTRLVKGIWETQYF. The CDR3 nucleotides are TGTGCCAGCAGTACCAGACTAGTGAAGGGCATATGGGAGACCCAGTACTTC.

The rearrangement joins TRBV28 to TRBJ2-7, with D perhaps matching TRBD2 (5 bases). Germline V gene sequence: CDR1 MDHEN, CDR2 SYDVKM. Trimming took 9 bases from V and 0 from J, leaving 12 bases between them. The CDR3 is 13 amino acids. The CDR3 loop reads CASIVSGSYEQYF. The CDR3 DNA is TGTGCCAGTATAGTCAGCGGCTCCTACGAGCAGTACTTC.

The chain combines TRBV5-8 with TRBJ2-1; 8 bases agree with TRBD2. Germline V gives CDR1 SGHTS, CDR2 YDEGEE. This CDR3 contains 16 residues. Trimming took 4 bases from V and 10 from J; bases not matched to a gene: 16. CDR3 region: CASSQPGLGVRNEQFF. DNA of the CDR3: TGTGCCAGCAGCCAGCCGGGACTAGGGGTTCGAAACGAGCAGTTCTTC.

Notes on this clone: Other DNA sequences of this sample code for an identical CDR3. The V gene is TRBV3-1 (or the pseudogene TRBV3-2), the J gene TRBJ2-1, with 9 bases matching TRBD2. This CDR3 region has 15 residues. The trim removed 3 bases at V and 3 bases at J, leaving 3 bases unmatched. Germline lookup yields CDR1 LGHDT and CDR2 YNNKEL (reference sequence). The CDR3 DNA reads TGTGCCAGCAGCCAGTTAGCGGGAGACTACAATGAGCAGTTCTTC. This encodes CASSQLAGDYNEQFF.

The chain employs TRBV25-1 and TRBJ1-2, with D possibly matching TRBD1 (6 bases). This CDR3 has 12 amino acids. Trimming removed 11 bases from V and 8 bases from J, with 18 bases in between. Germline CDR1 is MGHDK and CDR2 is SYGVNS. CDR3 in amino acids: CAVSRGLDGYTF. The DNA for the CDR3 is TGTGCCGTTAGCAGGGGCCTTGACGGCTACACCTTC.

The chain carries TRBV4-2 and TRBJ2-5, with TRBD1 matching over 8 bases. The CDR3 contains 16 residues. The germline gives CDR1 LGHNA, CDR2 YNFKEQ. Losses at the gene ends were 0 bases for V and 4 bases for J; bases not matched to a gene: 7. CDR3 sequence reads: CASSQEWQGALETQYF. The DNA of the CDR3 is TGTGCCAGCAGCCAAGAATGGCAGGGGGCTTTAGAGACCCAGTACTTC.

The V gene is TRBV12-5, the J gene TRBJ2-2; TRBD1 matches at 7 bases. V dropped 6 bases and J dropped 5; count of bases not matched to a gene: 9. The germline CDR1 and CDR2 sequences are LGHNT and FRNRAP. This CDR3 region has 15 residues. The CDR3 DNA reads TGTGCTAGTGGACCCCCTAGACAGGGTACCGGGGAGCTGTTTTTT. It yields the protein CASGPPRQGTGELFF.

The CDR3 loop is CASSALAGEPQEDEQFF. The CDR3 coding sequence is TGCGCCAGCAGTGCCTTGGCGGGAGAGCCACAGGAAGATGAGCAGTTCTTC. This sequence joins TRBV10-1 and TRBJ2-1; TRBD2 matches at 7 bases. The germline V gene has CDR1 WNHNN and CDR2 SYGVQD (reference sequence). The CDR3 totals 17 residues. V was clipped by 4 bases and J by 8 bases; unmatched bases: 17.

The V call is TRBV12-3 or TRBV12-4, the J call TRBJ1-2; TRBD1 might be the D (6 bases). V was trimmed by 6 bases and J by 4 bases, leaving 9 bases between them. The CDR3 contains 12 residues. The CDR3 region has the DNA TGTGCCAGCAGCAGGGACATCTATGGCTACACCTTC. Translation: CASSRDIYGYTF.

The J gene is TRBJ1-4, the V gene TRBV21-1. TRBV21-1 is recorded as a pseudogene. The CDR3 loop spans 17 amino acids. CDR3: CATGQWGGFATNEKLFF. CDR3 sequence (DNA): TGTGCCACAGGACAATGGGGGGGTTTTGCAACTAATGAAAAACTGTTTTTT.

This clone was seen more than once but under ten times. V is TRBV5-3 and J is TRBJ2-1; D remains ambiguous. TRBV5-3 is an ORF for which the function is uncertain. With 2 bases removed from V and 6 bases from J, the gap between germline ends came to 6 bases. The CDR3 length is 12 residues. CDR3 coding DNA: TGTGCCAGAAGCTTCTCCGGCAATGAGCAGTTCTTC. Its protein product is CARSFSGNEQFF.

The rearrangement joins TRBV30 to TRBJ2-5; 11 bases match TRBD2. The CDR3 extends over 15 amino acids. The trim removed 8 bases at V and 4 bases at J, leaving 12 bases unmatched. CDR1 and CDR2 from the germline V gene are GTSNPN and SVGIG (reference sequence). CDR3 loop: CAASPQGLAGETQYF. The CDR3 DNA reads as TGTGCCGCGAGTCCCCAAGGACTAGCGGGAGAGACCCAGTACTTC.